Each of the 4 T cell receptor beta chains below was sequenced from the same sample in a study of siplizumab effects on memory and regulatory T cells. Here immunoSEQ multiplex PCR was the method, and the copy in TCRdb shows in-frame clones only, minus some. Of about 64,000 clones listed, just over 95% are singletons. Sequencing input: naive CD8+ T cells sorted from blood. The origin of the receptors is a human donor in good health.

This clone has just a few counts. This chain uses TRBV19 with TRBJ1-2, with D possibly being TRBD1 (6 bases). Between the trimmed V and J ends, which lost 10 bases and 6 bases, there was a span of 15 bases. The CDR3 has 12 amino acids. The V gene's germline CDR1 is LNHDA and CDR2 SQIVND (reference sequence). DNA of the CDR3: TGTGCCACCAAACAGGGAGGGGATGGCTACACCTTC. Amino acid sequence: CATKQGGDGYTF. Filled out from reference TRBV19 and TRBJ1-2, the complete variable domain reads DGGITQSPKYLFRKEGQNVTLSCEQNLNHDAMYWYRQDPGQGLRLIYYSQIVNDFQKGDIAEGYSVSREKKESFPLTVTSAQKNPTAFYLCATKQGGDGYTFGSGTRLTVV.

V gene TRBV6-4 combines with J gene TRBJ2-7; D is uncertain. Germline values: CDR1 MRHNA, CDR2 SNTAGT. V was shortened by 2 bases and J by 0 bases, with 5 bases between the two germline ends. This CDR3 spans 13 amino acids. The DNA for the CDR3 is TGTGCCAGCAGTGACCCACTCTCCTACGAGCAGTACTTC. This encodes CASSDPLSYEQYF.

V gene TRBV2 combines with J gene TRBJ2-3; 7 positions agree with TRBD2. The V segment lost 7 bases and the J segment 0 bases; nucleotides outside the gene matches: 13. Germline lookup yields CDR1 SNHLY and CDR2 FYNNEI. The CDR3 sequence is 17 residues long. CDR3 protein: CASTGLEDISSTDTQYF. The CDR3 DNA is TGTGCCAGCACCGGACTAGAAGACATCTCTAGCACAGATACGCAGTATTTT.

This chain joins TRBV30 and TRBJ2-7; the D gene is possibly TRBD1 (7 bases). The CDR3 covers 14 residues. Germline-derived CDR1 and CDR2 are GTSNPN and SVGIG (reference sequence). V was clipped by 4 bases and J by 0 bases, with 13 bases between them. The CDR3 sequence is CAWTRGTASYEQYF. The CDR3 nucleotides read TGTGCCTGGACTCGCGGGACAGCCTCCTACGAGCAGTACTTC. Full variable domain (rest looked up from reference TRBV30 and TRBJ2-7): SQTIHQWPATLVQPVGSPLSLECTVEGTSNPNLYWYRQAAGRGLQLLFYSVGIGQISSEVPQNLSASRPQDRQFILSSKKLLLSDSGFYLCAWTRGTASYEQYFGPGTRLTVT.